These 11 T cell receptor beta chains share one sample of origin, sequenced in a study of blood T cells in healthy people across ages (dated by TCRdb to 2014 to 2015). Receptors were amplified or captured by 5' RACE. Sequencing used an Illumina HiSeq 2500. A second roughly 6 to 12 cycle PCR used a sample-barcoded 5' primer and a J-beta primer mix. The public reads were run again by TCRdb, first through fastp at Q25 and then through MiXCR, and only productive beta chains were kept. Merged by CDR3 protein, the rows form single entries marked with the most common genes and DNA. The sample table records over a million distinct CDR3 sequences; less than 50% of these occur just once. Of the sample, about 20% falls within the top ten clones. Material: blood. Receptors were obtained from an older woman in good health.

This clonotype was observed a handful of times. The J gene is TRBJ2-1, the V gene TRBV29-1; 8 nucleotides match TRBD1. There are 12 residues in the CDR3. Trimming removed 7 bases from V and 7 bases from J; junction bases left unmatched: 6. The germline V gene has CDR1 SQVTM and CDR2 ANQGSEA. Here the CDR3 reads CSAWTGLNEQFF. The CDR3 nucleotides are TGCAGCGCATGGACAGGGTTGAATGAGCAGTTCTTC.

The chain combines TRBV12-3 or TRBV12-4 with TRBJ2-5; a weak D match, TRBD1 (6 bases). The CDR3 is made up of 15 amino acids. Trimming removed 5 bases at V and 4 bases at J, with 17 bases between. CDR3 region: CASSLPDSSIETQYF. The CDR3, as DNA: TGTGCCAGCAGTCTTCCGGACAGCTCAATAGAGACCCAGTACTTC.

This clonotype was counted a few times. The chain is built from TRBV20-1 and TRBJ2-5, with D perhaps TRBD1 (6 bases). The V gene's germline CDR1 is DFQATT and CDR2 SNEGSKA (reference sequence). Deletions cut 0 bases from V and 4 bases from J, with 15 bases between. This CDR3 has 15 residues. In DNA, the CDR3 is TGCAGTGCTAGAGATCTCGGGACAACCAGAGAGACCCAGTACTTC. Translating it yields CSARDLGTTRETQYF.

The gene calls are TRBV18 and TRBJ1-3; D gene ambiguous. Germline V gives CDR1 KGHSH, CDR2 LQKENI. Trimming removed 0 bases at V and 2 bases at J, with 8 bases between. The CDR3 contains 15 residues. CDR3 DNA sequence: TGTGCCAGCTCACCACCGAGCAGTACTGGAAACACCATATATTTT. Translating gives CASSPPSSTGNTIYF. The full variable domain, rest sourced from reference TRBV18 and TRBJ1-3, is NAGVMQNPRHLVRRRGQEARLRCSPMKGHSHVYWYRQLPEEGLKFMVYLQKENIIDESGMPKERFSAEFPKEGPSILRIQQVVRGDSAAYFCASSPPSSTGNTIYFGEGSWLTVV.

This clonotype was seen many times. The rearrangement joins TRBV29-1 to TRBJ2-1, with 8 bases lining up with TRBD1. Germline trimming cut 4 bases from V and 6 bases from J; bases unmatched to any gene: 11. The CDR3 has 15 residues. Per germline, CDR1 SQVTM and CDR2 ANQGSEA. The CDR3 coding sequence is TGCAGCGTTGGAGGCGGGCAGGGGGCGCCCAATGAGCAGTTCTTC. Translated: CSVGGGQGAPNEQFF.

This clonotype occurred a few times. The chain recombines TRBV7-8 with TRBJ2-7, with 10 bases fitting TRBD2. Trimming cost V 5 bases and J 7 bases; bases outside gene matches: 8. The CDR3 has 14 amino acids. Germline CDR1 reads SGHVS; CDR2 reads FQNEAQ. The CDR3 DNA follows: TGTGCCAGCAGCGGGAAGCGGGAGGGCCGTGAGCAGTACTTC. Translation: CASSGKREGREQYF.

This clonotype was found a few times. The chain carries TRBV13 and TRBJ1-2; D not resolved. Deletions cut 1 base from V and 3 bases from J, with 12 bases between. The CDR3 is 15 residues long. CDR1 is PRHDT, CDR2 FYEKMQ, per germline (reference sequence). The CDR3 DNA sequence: TGTGCCAGCAGCTTAGACCGACAAGTTGACTATGGCTACACCTTC. Amino acids: CASSLDRQVDYGYTF.

This CDR3 is CSARDWTGGKDEQFF. The DNA for the CDR3 is TGCAGTGCTAGAGATTGGACGGGCGGCAAGGATGAGCAGTTCTTC. The rearrangement uses TRBV20-1 and TRBJ2-1; no clear D. Trimming left V 0 bases short and J 8 bases short, with 17 bases between. The CDR3 length is 15 residues. Germline assignment: CDR1 DFQATT and CDR2 SNEGSKA (reference sequence).

The chain has TRBV9 and TRBJ2-1, with TRBD2 matching 8 bases. The CDR3 runs to 15 residues. Germline assignment: CDR1 SGDLS and CDR2 YYNGEE. J gave up 8 bases and V 0 bases, and 7 bases lay outside the gene matches. DNA for the CDR3: TGTGCCAGCAGCGTAGTAGGGAGCGGGGGAGATGAGCAGTTCTTC. This gives the protein CASSVVGSGGDEQFF.

The rearrangement uses TRBV10-1 and TRBJ2-7, with 9 bases fitting TRBD1. Per the germline V gene, CDR1 is WNHNN and CDR2 is SYGVQD (reference sequence). The CDR3 totals 15 residues. With 3 bases clipped from V and 3 bases from J, the junction kept 6 bases outside the gene matches. The CDR3 region has the DNA TGCGCCAGCAGTGATCCCCGGACAGGGGACTACGAGCAGTACTTC. Translation: CASSDPRTGDYEQYF.

The chain has TRBV29-1 and TRBJ2-1, with D possibly matching TRBD2 (6 bases). CDR1 is SQVTM, CDR2 ANQGSEA, per germline. The CDR3 is 18 residues long. V was clipped by 1 base and J by 0 bases, with 19 bases between them. The CDR3 protein is CSVEGGVVLGSSYNEQFF. CDR3 in DNA: TGCAGCGTTGAAGGGGGGGTTGTCCTCGGGAGCTCCTACAATGAGCAGTTCTTC.